This T cell receptor beta chain was captured in a study of blood T cell repertoires in COVID-19. J was trimmed by 5 bases and V by 3 bases; bases with no gene match: 3. Germline CDR1 is LNHNV and CDR2 is YYDKDF (reference sequence). This CDR3 is built from 14 residues. The authors' processing: By means of reference gene primer amplification, nucleated cell counts were estimated. Data came from immunoSEQ multiplex PCR; TCRdb stores just in-frame clones and leaves some out. Clone size and the V and J calls come from that table; the DNA yielded D and trimming. The data contain over 70,000 clones, more than 75% of them singletons. In this sample, this clone turned up a few times.

This clonotype was sampled from an elderly woman with active or convalescent COVID-19. Sequenced input: peripheral blood. This chain joins TRBV15 and TRBJ1-5; 8 bases agree with TRBD1. The CDR3 nucleotides are TGTGCCACCAGCAGGGACAGGGAATATCAGCCCCAGCATTTT. It specifies CATSRDREYQPQHF.